This TCR beta chain was obtained from a study of metastatic and nonmetastatic thyroid tumors. The wider study: The authors compared repertoires across blood and tumor or nodule tissue from malignant and benign thyroid patients.

The table lists this clone with many counts. Its antigen remains unknown. All patients were treatment-naive before thyroid surgery. General study points: In both blood and tumor samples, TCR beta diversity was reported significantly higher for malignant than benign nodules.

The CDR3 length is 15 residues. Germline values: CDR1 SGHAT, CDR2 FQNNGV. V was shortened by 0 bases and J by 5 bases, with 10 bases between the two germline ends. TCRdb re-called clones from the PCR reads using MiXCR. This sample has around 22,000 clones, with less than 25% found just once. The chain couples TRBV11-2 to TRBJ1-4, with D unresolved. The sequence came from a female donor with papillary thyroid cancer or a benign thyroid nodule (not recorded which). Some clones in this sample may be carry-over from other donors' samples. The sample consisted of blood. CDR3 DNA sequence: TGTGCCAGCAGCTTAGAGGCTGGGATCAATGAAAAACTGTTTTTT. This gives the protein CASSLEAGINEKLFF.